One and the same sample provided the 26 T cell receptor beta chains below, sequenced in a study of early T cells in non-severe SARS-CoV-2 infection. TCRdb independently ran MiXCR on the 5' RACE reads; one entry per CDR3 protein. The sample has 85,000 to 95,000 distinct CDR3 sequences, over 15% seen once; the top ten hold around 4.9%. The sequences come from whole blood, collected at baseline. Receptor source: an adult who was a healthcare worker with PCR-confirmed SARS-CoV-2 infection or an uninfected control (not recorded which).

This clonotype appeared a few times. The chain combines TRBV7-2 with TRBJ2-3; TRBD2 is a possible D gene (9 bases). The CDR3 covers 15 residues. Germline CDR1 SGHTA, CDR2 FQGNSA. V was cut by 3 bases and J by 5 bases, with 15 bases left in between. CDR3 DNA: TGTGCCAGCAGCTTTTCTAGCGGGACAGGAGATACGCAGTATTTT. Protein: CASSFSSGTGDTQYF.

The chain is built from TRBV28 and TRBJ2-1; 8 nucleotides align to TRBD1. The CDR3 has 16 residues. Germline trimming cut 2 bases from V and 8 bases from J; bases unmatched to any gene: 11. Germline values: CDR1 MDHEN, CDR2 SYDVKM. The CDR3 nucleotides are TGTGCCAGCAGTTTAATCCTGGCAGGGGGCCGGTATGAGCAGTTCTTC. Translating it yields CASSLILAGGRYEQFF.

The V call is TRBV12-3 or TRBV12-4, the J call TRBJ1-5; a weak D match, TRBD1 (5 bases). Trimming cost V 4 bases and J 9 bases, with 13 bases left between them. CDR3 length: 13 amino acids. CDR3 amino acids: CASSSPGPRPQHF. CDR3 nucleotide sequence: TGTGCCAGCAGTTCTCCGGGGCCTCGGCCCCAGCATTTT.

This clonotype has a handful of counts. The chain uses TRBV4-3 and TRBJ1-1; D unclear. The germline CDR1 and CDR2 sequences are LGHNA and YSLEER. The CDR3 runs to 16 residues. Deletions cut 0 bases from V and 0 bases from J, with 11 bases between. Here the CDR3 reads CASSQDIGLMNTEAFF. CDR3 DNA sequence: TGCGCCAGCAGCCAAGATATAGGGCTCATGAACACTGAAGCTTTCTTT.

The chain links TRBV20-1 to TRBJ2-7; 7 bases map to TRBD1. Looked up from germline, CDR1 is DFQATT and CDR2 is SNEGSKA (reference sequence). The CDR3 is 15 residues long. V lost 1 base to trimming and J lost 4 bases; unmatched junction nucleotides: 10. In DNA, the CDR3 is TGCAGTGCTAGAGGAAGGGGACAGACGTTTTACGAGCAGTACTTC. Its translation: CSARGRGQTFYEQYF.

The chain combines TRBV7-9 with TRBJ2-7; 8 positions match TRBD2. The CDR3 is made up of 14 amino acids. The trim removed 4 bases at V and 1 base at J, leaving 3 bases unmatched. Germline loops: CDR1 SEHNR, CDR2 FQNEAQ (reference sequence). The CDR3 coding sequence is TGTGCCAGCAGCTCTCGGGAGGGATCCTACGAGCAGTACTTC. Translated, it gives CASSSREGSYEQYF. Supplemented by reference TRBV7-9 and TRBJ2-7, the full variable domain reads DTGVSQNPRHKITKRGQNVTFRCDPISEHNRLYWYRQTLGQGPEFLTYFQNEAQLEKSRLLSDRFSAERPKGSFSTLEIQRTEQGDSAMYLCASSSREGSYEQYFGPGTRLTVT.

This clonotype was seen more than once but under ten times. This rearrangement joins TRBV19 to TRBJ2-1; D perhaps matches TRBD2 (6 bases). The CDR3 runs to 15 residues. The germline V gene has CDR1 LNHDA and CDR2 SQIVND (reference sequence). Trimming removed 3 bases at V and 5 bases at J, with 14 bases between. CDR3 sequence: CASSINSGPNNEQFF. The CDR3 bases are TGTGCCAGTAGTATCAACAGCGGGCCGAACAATGAGCAGTTCTTC.

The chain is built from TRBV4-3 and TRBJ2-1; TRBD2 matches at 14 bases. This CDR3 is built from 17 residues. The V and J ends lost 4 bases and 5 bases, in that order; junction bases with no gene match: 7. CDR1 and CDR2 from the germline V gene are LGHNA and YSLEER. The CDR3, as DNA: TGCGCCAGCAGCCCCAGGACTAGCGGGAGGAGGAACAATGAGCAGTTCTTC. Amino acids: CASSPRTSGRRNNEQFF.

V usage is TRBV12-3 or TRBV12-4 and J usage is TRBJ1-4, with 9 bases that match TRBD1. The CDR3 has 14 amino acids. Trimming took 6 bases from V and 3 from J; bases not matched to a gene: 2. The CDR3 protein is CASSRTGANEKLFF. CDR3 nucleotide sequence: TGTGCCAGCAGCAGGACAGGGGCTAATGAAAAACTGTTTTTT.

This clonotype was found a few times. The DNA for the CDR3 is TGCGCCAGCAGCATAGCGTTGCCCGGGGAGCTGTTTTTT. As protein: CASSIALPGELFF. The gene calls are TRBV5-1 and TRBJ2-2; D is perhaps TRBD2 (5 bases). Trimming pared 4 bases from V and 6 bases from J, leaving 10 bases between. Germline loops: CDR1 SGHRS, CDR2 YFSETQ. This CDR3 is 13 amino acids long.

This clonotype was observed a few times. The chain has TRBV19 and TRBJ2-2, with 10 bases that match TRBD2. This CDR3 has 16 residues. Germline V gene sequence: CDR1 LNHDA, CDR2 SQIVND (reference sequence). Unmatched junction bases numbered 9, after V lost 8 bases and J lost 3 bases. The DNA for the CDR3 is TGTGCCAGTTCTTCAGGGACTAGCGTCTACACCGGGGAGCTGTTTTTT. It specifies CASSSGTSVYTGELFF.

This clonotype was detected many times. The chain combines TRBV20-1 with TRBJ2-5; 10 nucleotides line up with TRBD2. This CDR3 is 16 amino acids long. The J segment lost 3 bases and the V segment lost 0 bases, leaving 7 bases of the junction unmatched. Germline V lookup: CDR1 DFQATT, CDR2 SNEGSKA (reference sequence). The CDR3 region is CSARDRGLAGEETQYF. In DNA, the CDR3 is TGCAGTGCTAGAGACCGGGGGCTAGCGGGAGAAGAGACCCAGTACTTC.

The DNA of the CDR3 is TGTGCCAGCAGACCTGGACAGGTCAGGTCACCCCTCCACTTT. Residues: CASRPGQVRSPLHF. The chain uses TRBV28 and TRBJ1-6, with 7 positions matching TRBD1. Germline trimming cut 6 bases from V and 10 bases from J; bases unmatched to any gene: 9. CDR3 length: 14 residues. CDR1 MDHEN and CDR2 SYDVKM come from the germline V gene.

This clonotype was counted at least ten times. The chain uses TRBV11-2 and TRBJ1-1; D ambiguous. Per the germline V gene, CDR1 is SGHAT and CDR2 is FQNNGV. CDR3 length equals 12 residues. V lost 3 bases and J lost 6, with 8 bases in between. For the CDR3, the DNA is TGTGCCAGCAGCTTGGGAACGTCTGAAGCTTTCTTT. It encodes CASSLGTSEAFF.

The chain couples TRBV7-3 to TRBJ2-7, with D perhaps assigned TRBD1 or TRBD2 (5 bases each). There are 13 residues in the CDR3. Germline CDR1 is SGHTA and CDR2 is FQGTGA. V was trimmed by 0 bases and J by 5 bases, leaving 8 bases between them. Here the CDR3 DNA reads TGTGCCAGCAGCTTAACAGGGACCCACGAGCAGTACTTC. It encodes CASSLTGTHEQYF.

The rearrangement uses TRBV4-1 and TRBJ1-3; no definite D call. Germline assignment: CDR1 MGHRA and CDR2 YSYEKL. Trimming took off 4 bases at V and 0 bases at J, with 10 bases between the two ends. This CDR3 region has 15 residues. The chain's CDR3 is CASSPRPASGNTIYF. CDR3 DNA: TGCGCCAGCAGCCCGAGACCAGCCTCTGGAAACACCATATATTTT.

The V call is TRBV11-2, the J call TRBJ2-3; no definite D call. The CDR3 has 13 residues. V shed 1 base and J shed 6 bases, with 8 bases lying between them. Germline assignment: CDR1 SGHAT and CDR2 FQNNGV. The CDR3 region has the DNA TGTGCCAGCAGCTTAGGAGCTTCTGATACGCAGTATTTT. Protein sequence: CASSLGASDTQYF.

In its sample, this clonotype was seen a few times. The CDR3 nucleotides are TGTGCCAGCAGTGACAATGGGGGCGCGACTGAAGCTTTCTTT. This codes for CASSDNGGATEAFF. The rearrangement joins TRBV6-4 to TRBJ1-1; D perhaps matches TRBD1 (6 bases). Germline-derived CDR1 and CDR2 are MRHNA and SNTAGT. Trimming shortened V by 2 bases and J by 5 bases, and 12 bases separated the two germline ends. The CDR3 sequence is 14 residues long.

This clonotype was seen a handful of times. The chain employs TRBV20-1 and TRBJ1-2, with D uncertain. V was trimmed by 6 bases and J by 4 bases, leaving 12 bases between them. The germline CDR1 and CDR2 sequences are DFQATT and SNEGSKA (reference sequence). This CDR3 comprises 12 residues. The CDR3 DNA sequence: TGCAGTGCCAGTGTCGGTAGCTATGGCTACACCTTC. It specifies CSASVGSYGYTF.

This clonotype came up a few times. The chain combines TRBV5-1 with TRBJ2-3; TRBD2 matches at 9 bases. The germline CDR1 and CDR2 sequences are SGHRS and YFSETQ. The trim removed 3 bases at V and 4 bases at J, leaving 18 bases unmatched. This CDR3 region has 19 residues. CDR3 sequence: CASSWTAGGRATRADTQYF. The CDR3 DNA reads TGCGCCAGCAGCTGGACAGCGGGCGGGAGGGCCACGAGGGCAGATACGCAGTATTTT.

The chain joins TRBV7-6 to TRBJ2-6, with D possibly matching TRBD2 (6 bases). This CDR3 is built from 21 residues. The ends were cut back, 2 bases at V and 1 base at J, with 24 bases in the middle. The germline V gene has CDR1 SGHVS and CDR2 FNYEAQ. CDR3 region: CASSLPASVPRRGSGANVLTF. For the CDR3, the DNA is TGTGCCAGCAGCTTACCCGCATCGGTTCCACGGAGGGGATCTGGGGCCAACGTCCTGACTTTC.

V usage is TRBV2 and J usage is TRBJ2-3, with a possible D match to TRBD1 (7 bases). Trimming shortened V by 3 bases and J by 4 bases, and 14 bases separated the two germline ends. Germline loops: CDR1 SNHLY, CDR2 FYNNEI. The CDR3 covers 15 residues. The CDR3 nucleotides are TGTGCCAGCAGTGAGGGCGGGACAGTCGCAGATACGCAGTATTTT. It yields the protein CASSEGGTVADTQYF.

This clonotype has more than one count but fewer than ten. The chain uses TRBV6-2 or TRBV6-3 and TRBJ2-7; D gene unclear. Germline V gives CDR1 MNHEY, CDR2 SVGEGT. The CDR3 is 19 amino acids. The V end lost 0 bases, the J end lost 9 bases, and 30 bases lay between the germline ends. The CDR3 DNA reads TGTGCCAGCAGTTACTCGACGACTCCCCCTACGTACCGCGTCGCACCGCAGTACTTC. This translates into CASSYSTTPPTYRVAPQYF.

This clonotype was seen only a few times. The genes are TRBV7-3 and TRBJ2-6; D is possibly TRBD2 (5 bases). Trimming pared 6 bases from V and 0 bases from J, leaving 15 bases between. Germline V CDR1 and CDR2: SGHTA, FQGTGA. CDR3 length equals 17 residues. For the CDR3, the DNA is TGTGCCAGCAGACGGGATCCCAGCTCCTCTGGGGCCAACGTCCTGACTTTC. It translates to CASRRDPSSSGANVLTF. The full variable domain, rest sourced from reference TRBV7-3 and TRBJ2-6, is GAGVSQTPSNKVTEKGKYVELRCDPISGHTALYWYRQSLGQGPEFLIYFQGTGAADDSGLPNDRFFAVRPEGSVSTLKIQRTERGDSAVYLCASRRDPSSSGANVLTFGAGSRLTVL.

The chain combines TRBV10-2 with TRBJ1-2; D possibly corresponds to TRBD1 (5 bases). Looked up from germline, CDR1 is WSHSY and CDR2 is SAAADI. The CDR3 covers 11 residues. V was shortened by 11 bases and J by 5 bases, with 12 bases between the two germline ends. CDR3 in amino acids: CASRGEYGYTF. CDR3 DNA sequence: TGCGCCTCGCGGGGGGAATATGGCTACACCTTC.

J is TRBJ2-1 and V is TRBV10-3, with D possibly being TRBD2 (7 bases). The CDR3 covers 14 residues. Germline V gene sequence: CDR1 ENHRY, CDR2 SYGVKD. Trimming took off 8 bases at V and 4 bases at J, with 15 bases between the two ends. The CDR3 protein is CAIQGGEWYNEQFF. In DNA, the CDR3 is TGTGCCATCCAAGGGGGGGAGTGGTACAATGAGCAGTTCTTC.